This is a list of T cell receptor beta chains from one sample in a study of PD-1 blockade in classical Hodgkin lymphoma. Sequencing was performed with immunoSEQ multiplex PCR; in TCRdb, only in-frame clones are kept and a portion is missing. The repertoire holds about 13,000 clones, with 80% to 95% as singletons. Here the sequenced sample was peripheral blood mononuclear cells (PBMCs), taken at baseline. These receptor sequences come from a human donor with classical Hodgkin lymphoma. The CDR3 runs from the conserved cysteine through the conserved F or W. Each record gives: D gene, J gene, clone size, V gene, CDR3 protein, CDR3 DNA. The D gene is left open where the match is weak. Clone size is given for some rows only: seen once, a few or many times, or a class if the clone is expanded.

d_call: TRBD2
j_call: TRBJ2-3
clone_size: .
v_call: TRBV9
cdr3_aa: CASSVAGPGLAGDTQYF
cdr3_nt: TGTGCCAGCAGCGTAGCTGGGCCGGGACTAGCGGGAGATACGCAGTATTTT

d_call: TRBD2
j_call: TRBJ2-7
clone_size: .
v_call: TRBV18
cdr3_aa: CASSREGIYEQYF
cdr3_nt: TGTGCCAGCTCACGGGAGGGGATTTACGAGCAGTACTTC

d_call: TRBD1
j_call: TRBJ1-1
clone_size: once
v_call: TRBV4-1
cdr3_aa: CASSDRVNTEAFF
cdr3_nt: TGCGCCAGCAGTGACAGGGTGAACACTGAAGCTTTCTTT

d_call: .
j_call: TRBJ1-4
clone_size: .
v_call: TRBV21-1
cdr3_aa: CASSKRGREKLFF
cdr3_nt: TGTGCCAGCAGCAAAAGGGGGCGGGAAAAACTGTTTTTT

d_call: .
j_call: TRBJ2-7
clone_size: .
v_call: TRBV19
cdr3_aa: CASSIDRTGAYEQYF
cdr3_nt: TGTGCCAGTAGTATAGATCGGACGGGGGCCTACGAGCAGTACTTC

d_call: .
j_call: TRBJ2-2
clone_size: .
v_call: TRBV21-1
cdr3_aa: CASSKDLVGNRHTDTGELFF
cdr3_nt: TGTGCCAGCAGCAAAGATCTCGTGGGCAACAGGCACACCGACACCGGGGAGCTGTTTTTT

d_call: TRBD2
j_call: TRBJ2-3
clone_size: .
v_call: TRBV4-1
cdr3_aa: CASSQDGGRDLSTDTQYF
cdr3_nt: TGCGCCAGCAGCCAAGATGGGGGGAGGGACCTTAGCACAGATACGCAGTATTTT

d_call: .
j_call: TRBJ2-4
clone_size: once
v_call: TRBV5-1
cdr3_aa: CASSRGDHRGLAKNIQYF
cdr3_nt: TGCGCCAGCAGCCGGGGGGACCACAGGGGCCTAGCCAAAAACATTCAGTACTTC

d_call: TRBD2
j_call: TRBJ2-5
clone_size: .
v_call: TRBV9
cdr3_aa: CASSVGSSGRAWETQYF
cdr3_nt: TGTGCCAGCAGCGTAGGGTCTAGCGGGAGGGCCTGGGAGACCCAGTACTTC

d_call: .
j_call: TRBJ1-2
clone_size: .
v_call: TRBV25-1
cdr3_aa: CASSEWGANYGYTF
cdr3_nt: TGTGCCAGCAGTGAATGGGGTGCTAACTATGGCTACACCTTC

d_call: TRBD1
j_call: TRBJ1-2
clone_size: medium-sized
v_call: TRBV30
cdr3_aa: CAWSPTGTLGYTF
cdr3_nt: TGTGCCTGGAGTCCGACAGGGACTTTGGGCTACACCTTC

d_call: TRBD2
j_call: TRBJ2-7
clone_size: .
v_call: TRBV11-2
cdr3_aa: CASSLTASGGIYEQYF
cdr3_nt: TGTGCCAGCAGCTTAACCGCTAGCGGGGGGATCTACGAGCAGTACTTC

d_call: TRBD2
j_call: TRBJ2-5
clone_size: .
v_call: TRBV6-1
cdr3_aa: CASSEVAGAQETQYF
cdr3_nt: TGTGCCAGCAGTGAGGTAGCGGGGGCCCAAGAGACCCAGTACTTC

d_call: TRBD2
j_call: TRBJ2-7
clone_size: .
v_call: TRBV6-1
cdr3_aa: CASSTGTSFIYEQYF
cdr3_nt: TGTGCCAGCAGCACCGGGACTAGCTTTATCTACGAGCAGTACTTC

d_call: .
j_call: TRBJ1-2
clone_size: once
v_call: TRBV15
cdr3_aa: CATSRDTAGNYGYTF
cdr3_nt: TGTGCCACCAGCAGAGATACGGCAGGGAACTATGGCTACACCTTC

d_call: TRBD2
j_call: TRBJ2-7
clone_size: .
v_call: TRBV6-1
cdr3_aa: CASSDRNQRGYTYEQYF
cdr3_nt: TGTGCCAGCAGTGATAGGAACCAGCGGGGGTATACCTACGAGCAGTACTTC

d_call: TRBD1
j_call: TRBJ1-6
clone_size: .
v_call: TRBV9
cdr3_aa: CASSDGQASSPLHF
cdr3_nt: TGTGCCAGCAGCGATGGACAGGCGAGCTCACCCCTCCACTTT

d_call: .
j_call: TRBJ2-3
clone_size: .
v_call: TRBV9
cdr3_aa: CASSVGGSVGADTQYF
cdr3_nt: TGTGCCAGCAGCGTAGGGGGGTCAGTGGGTGCAGATACGCAGTATTTT

d_call: TRBD1
j_call: TRBJ2-2
clone_size: .
v_call: TRBV7-9
cdr3_aa: CASSLDRGRGGELFF
cdr3_nt: TGTGCCAGCAGCTTAGACAGGGGGCGCGGCGGGGAGCTGTTTTTT

d_call: .
j_call: TRBJ1-2
clone_size: .
v_call: TRBV7-9
cdr3_aa: CASSFRGDYGYTF
cdr3_nt: TGTGCCAGCAGCTTTAGGGGGGACTATGGCTACACCTTC

d_call: .
j_call: TRBJ1-2
clone_size: .
v_call: TRBV6-5
cdr3_aa: CASSSLGVNGYTF
cdr3_nt: TGTGCCAGCAGTTCTCTGGGAGTTAATGGCTACACCTTC

d_call: TRBD1
j_call: TRBJ2-7
clone_size: .
v_call: TRBV19
cdr3_aa: CASSTGTGGYYEQYF
cdr3_nt: TGTGCCAGTAGTACCGGGACAGGGGGCTACTACGAGCAGTACTTC

d_call: .
j_call: TRBJ1-5
clone_size: .
v_call: TRBV19
cdr3_aa: CASSESDRNQPQHF
cdr3_nt: TGTGCCAGTAGTGAGTCAGACAGAAATCAGCCCCAGCATTTT

d_call: TRBD1
j_call: TRBJ1-2
clone_size: once
v_call: TRBV6-5
cdr3_aa: CASSARDRGRGYTF
cdr3_nt: TGTGCCAGCAGTGCTCGGGACAGGGGGCGAGGCTACACCTTC

d_call: TRBD1
j_call: TRBJ1-1
clone_size: .
v_call: TRBV18
cdr3_aa: CASSPPGQVDTEAFF
cdr3_nt: TGTGCCAGCTCACCCCCGGGACAGGTGGACACTGAAGCTTTCTTT

d_call: .
j_call: TRBJ1-5
clone_size: .
v_call: TRBV12-5
cdr3_aa: CASGLFYSNQPQHF
cdr3_nt: TGTGCTAGTGGTTTGTTTTATAGCAATCAGCCCCAGCATTTT

d_call: TRBD2
j_call: TRBJ2-5
clone_size: .
v_call: TRBV19
cdr3_aa: CASSIGGRAGETQYF
cdr3_nt: TGTGCCAGTAGTATAGGAGGGAGGGCCGGAGAGACCCAGTACTTC

d_call: .
j_call: TRBJ1-2
clone_size: .
v_call: TRBV2
cdr3_aa: CASSLDSSSGGYTF
cdr3_nt: TGTGCCAGCAGTCTGGACAGTAGTAGTGGTGGCTACACCTTC

d_call: .
j_call: TRBJ1-4
clone_size: .
v_call: TRBV7-9
cdr3_aa: CASSLNAGLGEKLFF
cdr3_nt: TGTGCCAGCAGCCTCAACGCGGGGCTGGGTGAAAAACTGTTTTTT

d_call: .
j_call: TRBJ2-2
clone_size: .
v_call: TRBV2
cdr3_aa: CASRGLLSTGELFF
cdr3_nt: TGTGCCAGCAGGGGCCTCCTGAGCACCGGGGAGCTGTTTTTT

d_call: .
j_call: TRBJ2-3
clone_size: .
v_call: TRBV11-2
cdr3_aa: CASNKGFTDTQYF
cdr3_nt: TGTGCCAGCAACAAGGGGTTCACAGATACGCAGTATTTT

d_call: .
j_call: TRBJ2-7
clone_size: .
v_call: TRBV11-2
cdr3_aa: CASSHPLHGTYEQYF
cdr3_nt: TGTGCCAGCAGCCACCCTTTACACGGAACCTACGAGCAGTACTTC

d_call: TRBD1
j_call: TRBJ1-2
clone_size: .
v_call: TRBV19
cdr3_aa: CASSWTGVDYGYTF
cdr3_nt: TGTGCCAGTAGTTGGACAGGGGTGGACTATGGCTACACCTTC

d_call: TRBD2
j_call: TRBJ2-7
clone_size: once
v_call: TRBV11-3
cdr3_aa: CASSPARLAGLSEQYF
cdr3_nt: TGTGCCAGCAGCCCAGCCCGACTAGCGGGACTTAGCGAGCAGTACTTC

d_call: .
j_call: TRBJ2-5
clone_size: once
v_call: TRBV7-2
cdr3_aa: CASSLVQGQETQYF
cdr3_nt: TGTGCCAGCAGCTTAGTGCAGGGTCAAGAGACCCAGTACTTC

d_call: .
j_call: TRBJ1-5
clone_size: .
v_call: TRBV12-5
cdr3_aa: CASGLQGFGNQPQHF
cdr3_nt: TGTGCTAGTGGTTTGCAGGGGTTCGGCAATCAGCCCCAGCATTTT

d_call: TRBD1
j_call: TRBJ1-5
clone_size: .
v_call: TRBV6-6
cdr3_aa: CASSYWTGGDYQPQHF
cdr3_nt: TGTGCCAGCAGTTACTGGACAGGGGGCGATTATCAGCCCCAGCATTTT

d_call: .
j_call: TRBJ2-6
clone_size: .
v_call: TRBV19
cdr3_aa: CASRGDRLSGANVLTF
cdr3_nt: TGTGCCAGTAGGGGCGACAGGCTATCTGGGGCCAACGTCCTGACTTTC

d_call: .
j_call: TRBJ2-3
clone_size: .
v_call: TRBV7-2
cdr3_aa: CASNRKLASTDTQYF
cdr3_nt: TGTGCCAGCAACCGAAAACTAGCTAGCACAGATACGCAGTATTTT

d_call: .
j_call: TRBJ1-6
clone_size: .
v_call: TRBV27
cdr3_aa: CASSQSGWFRNSPLHF
cdr3_nt: TGTGCCAGCAGTCAGTCAGGATGGTTTCGGAATTCACCCCTCCACTTT